What follows are 24 T cell receptor beta chains derived from one specimen sequenced in a study of T cell changes during pregnancy in multiple sclerosis. Data came from immunoSEQ multiplex PCR; TCRdb stores just in-frame clones and leaves some out. The sample gives 95,000 to 100,000 clones, around 92% of which show up once; around 3.1% is in the top ten. The sequencing here drew on peripheral blood, taken in the second trimester of pregnancy. These TCRs come from a female donor with multiple sclerosis, enrolled in a pregnancy study.

The chain carries TRBV7-9 and TRBJ2-3, with 9 nucleotides matching TRBD1. The CDR3 covers 17 residues. Trimming took 3 bases from V and 4 from J; bases not matched to a gene: 11. Germline lookup yields CDR1 SEHNR and CDR2 FQNEAQ (reference sequence). CDR3 protein: CASSFIALGQGADTQYF. CDR3 nucleotides: TGTGCCAGCAGCTTTATTGCTTTGGGACAGGGTGCAGATACGCAGTATTTT.

V usage is TRBV7-9 and J usage is TRBJ2-5, with 7 bases that match TRBD1. The V segment lost 1 base and the J segment 5 bases; nucleotides outside the gene matches: 7. The CDR3 sequence is 15 residues long. In germline, CDR1 is SEHNR, CDR2 FQNEAQ (reference sequence). DNA of the CDR3: TGTGCCAGCAGCTTAGTCGCAGGGGGAAGGGAGACCCAGTACTTC. It codes for CASSLVAGGRETQYF. The complete variable domain, with remaining parts taken from reference TRBV7-9 and TRBJ2-5, reads DTGVSQNPRHKITKRGQNVTFRCDPISEHNRLYWYRQTLGQGPEFLTYFQNEAQLEKSRLLSDRFSAERPKGSFSTLEIQRTEQGDSAMYLCASSLVAGGRETQYFGPGTRLLVL.

CDR3 bases: TGTGCCAGCAGCTTAGATCGGCTAGCGGGAGGGCCTTTGGTCAATGAGCAGTTCTTC. Protein sequence: CASSLDRLAGGPLVNEQFF. This rearrangement joins TRBV11-2 to TRBJ2-1, with 12 nucleotides matching TRBD2. This CDR3 spans 19 amino acids. Trimming cost V 0 bases and J 6 bases; bases outside gene matches: 12. Germline loops: CDR1 SGHAT, CDR2 FQNNGV.

This chain links TRBV9 with TRBJ2-1, with 11 bases aligning to TRBD2. The CDR3 has 17 residues. V was pared by 4 bases and J by 4 bases, with 10 bases of the junction left unmatched. Germline CDR1 is SGDLS and CDR2 is YYNGEE. This CDR3 is CASSLGASGRLYNEQFF. CDR3 nucleotide sequence: TGTGCCAGCAGCCTTGGGGCTAGCGGGAGGCTTTACAATGAGCAGTTCTTC.

This sequence joins TRBV19 and TRBJ1-5; D remains ambiguous. There are 16 residues in the CDR3. Germline CDR1 is LNHDA and CDR2 is SQIVND (reference sequence). Trimming removed 5 bases from V and 3 bases from J, with 17 bases in between. This chain's CDR3 is CASSPYQRLLNQPQHF. CDR3 bases: TGTGCCAGTAGTCCCTACCAGAGACTACTCAATCAGCCCCAGCATTTT.

The chain recombines TRBV14 with TRBJ1-3; D is undetermined. There are 15 residues in the CDR3. V dropped 3 bases and J dropped 0 bases, with 9 bases sitting between them. CDR1 is SGHDN and CDR2 is FVKESK in the germline V gene. The CDR3 sequence: CASSQGRRSGNTIYF. Written as DNA, the CDR3 is TGTGCCAGCAGCCAGGGCAGACGCTCTGGAAACACCATATATTTT.

The chain is built from TRBV5-1 and TRBJ2-7, with 10 bases that match TRBD1. The ends lost 3 bases at V and 2 bases at J; junction bases unmatched: 8. This CDR3 is 16 amino acids long. Looked up from germline, CDR1 is SGHRS and CDR2 is YFSETQ. The CDR3, as DNA: TGCGCCAGCAGCTCGCGAGGACAGGGGGAAACCTACGAGCAGTACTTC. Translated, it gives CASSSRGQGETYEQYF.

The chain uses TRBV5-1 and TRBJ2-2; 9 bases match TRBD1. Germline V gene data show CDR1 as SGHRS and CDR2 as YFSETQ. The ends lost 3 bases at V and 4 bases at J; junction bases unmatched: 4. The CDR3 runs to 15 residues. In DNA form, the CDR3 reads TGCGCCAGCAGCTCACAGGGGGCGTTCACCGGGGAGCTGTTTTTT. It codes for CASSSQGAFTGELFF.

The chain couples TRBV19 to TRBJ2-2, with 10 bases lining up with TRBD2. The V gene's germline CDR1 is LNHDA and CDR2 SQIVND (reference sequence). The CDR3 extends over 18 amino acids. The ends lost 5 bases at V and 1 base at J; junction bases unmatched: 10. The CDR3 DNA reads as TGTGCCAGTAGTCTTAGACTAGCGGGCACAGAGAACACCGGGGAGCTGTTTTTT. Translated, it gives CASSLRLAGTENTGELFF.

The chain combines TRBV19 with TRBJ2-6; D unclear. The germline V and J ends were trimmed by 1 base and 2 bases, with 6 bases remaining between them. Germline values: CDR1 LNHDA, CDR2 SQIVND (reference sequence). The CDR3 is made up of 15 amino acids. The CDR3 reads CASSIGPPGANVLTF. In DNA, the CDR3 is TGTGCCAGTAGTATAGGGCCTCCTGGGGCCAACGTCCTGACTTTC. Supplemented by reference TRBV19 and TRBJ2-6, the full variable domain reads DGGITQSPKYLFRKEGQNVTLSCEQNLNHDAMYWYRQDPGQGLRLIYYSQIVNDFQKGDIAEGYSVSREKKESFPLTVTSAQKNPTAFYLCASSIGPPGANVLTFGAGSRLTVL.

This sequence joins TRBV6-5 and TRBJ2-7; TRBD1 aligns across 10 bases. V lost 2 bases and J lost 5; bases outside the gene matches: 9. This CDR3 comprises 16 residues. Germline CDR1 is MNHEY and CDR2 is SVGAGI. In nucleotides, the CDR3 is TGTGCCAGCAGTTACGCAGACAGGGGGCGGAAGAACGAGCAGTACTTC. It is translated as CASSYADRGRKNEQYF.

The chain recombines TRBV11-2 with TRBJ2-7, with a tentative D call TRBD2 (6 bases). This CDR3 is built from 17 residues. V dropped 5 bases and J dropped 2 bases, with 22 bases sitting between them. Per germline, CDR1 SGHAT and CDR2 FQNNGV. CDR3 sequence reads: CASSPTAVWGRTYEQYF. DNA of the CDR3: TGTGCCAGCAGCCCGACCGCTGTTTGGGGGAGGACCTACGAGCAGTACTTC.

J is TRBJ2-7 and V is TRBV13, with D tentatively TRBD2 (5 bases). The length of the CDR3 is 17 residues. Trimming removed 5 bases at V and 0 bases at J, with 20 bases between. Germline loops: CDR1 PRHDT, CDR2 FYEKMQ (reference sequence). CDR3 loop: CASSPTRRGPLSYEQYF. In nucleotides, the CDR3 is TGTGCCAGCAGCCCCACCCGGAGAGGGCCCCTCTCCTACGAGCAGTACTTC.

The V call is TRBV27, the J call TRBJ1-5, with a tentative D call TRBD1 (6 bases). The CDR3 has 14 residues. CDR1 MNHEY and CDR2 SMNVEV come from the germline V gene (reference sequence). The germline V and J ends were trimmed by 0 bases and 7 bases, with 10 bases remaining between them. The CDR3 sequence is CASSLSRQAQPQHF. In nucleotides, the CDR3 is TGTGCCAGCAGTTTATCGCGACAGGCCCAGCCCCAGCATTTT.

The chain carries TRBV9 and TRBJ1-1; weak D call: TRBD1 (5 bases). The CDR3 sequence is 15 residues long. Trimming took 4 bases from V and 1 from J, leaving 14 bases between them. Germline V lookup: CDR1 SGDLS, CDR2 YYNGEE. CDR3 loop: CASSPTGGANTEAFF. CDR3 DNA sequence: TGTGCCAGCAGCCCTACAGGCGGGGCGAACACTGAAGCTTTCTTT.

This clone was picked up one time. Here the CDR3 reads CASSFFGGTAPLHF. In nucleotides, the CDR3 is TGTGCCAGCAGTTTCTTTGGGGGCACAGCACCCCTCCACTTT. The chain uses TRBV6-5 and TRBJ1-6, with a tentative D call TRBD1 (6 bases). Trimming stripped 4 bases from V and 11 bases from J, with 15 bases between. This CDR3 comprises 14 residues. Germline values: CDR1 MNHEY, CDR2 SVGAGI.

The chain joins TRBV19 to TRBJ2-7, with 12 nucleotides matching TRBD2. Trimming cost V 5 bases and J 6 bases; bases outside gene matches: 5. Germline CDR1 LNHDA, CDR2 SQIVND (reference sequence). The CDR3 totals 14 residues. CDR3 protein: CASSPSGRAPEQYF. The CDR3 bases are TGTGCCAGTAGTCCTAGCGGGAGGGCTCCCGAGCAGTACTTC. Looking up the rest from reference TRBV19 and TRBJ2-7 gives the full variable domain: DGGITQSPKYLFRKEGQNVTLSCEQNLNHDAMYWYRQDPGQGLRLIYYSQIVNDFQKGDIAEGYSVSREKKESFPLTVTSAQKNPTAFYLCASSPSGRAPEQYFGPGTRLTVT.

This clone came up once. The rearrangement links TRBV10-3 to TRBJ1-2; a possible D gene is TRBD1 (5 bases). Germline CDR1 ENHRY, CDR2 SYGVKD. Trimming stripped 8 bases from V and 6 bases from J, with 16 bases between. This CDR3 is 13 amino acids long. In nucleotides, the CDR3 is TGTGCCATCGGCGTACAGGATAATAATGGCTACACCTTC. Protein sequence: CAIGVQDNNGYTF.

In nucleotides, the CDR3 is TGTGCCAGCAGTTTCTCCCGTAGCAATCAGCCCCAGCATTTT. This gives the protein CASSFSRSNQPQHF. This chain joins TRBV28 and TRBJ1-5; no clear D gene. Germline-derived CDR1 and CDR2 are MDHEN and SYDVKM. The CDR3 runs 14 residues. V lost 3 bases and J lost 0, with 6 bases in between.

The chain joins TRBV7-6 to TRBJ2-1; the match to TRBD2 covers 7 bases. Trimming at V came to 0 bases and at J to 10 bases, leaving 6 bases not matched to a gene. The CDR3 is 14 amino acids. The germline V gene encodes CDR1 SGHVS and CDR2 FNYEAQ. The CDR3 coding sequence is TGTGCCAGCAGCTTAGCGGGAGGGCCGATAGAGCAGTTCTTC. Protein sequence: CASSLAGGPIEQFF. The full variable domain, with the rest looked up from reference TRBV7-6 and TRBJ2-1, is GAGVSQSPRYKVTKRGQDVALRCDPISGHVSLYWYRQALGQGPEFLTYFNYEAQQDKSGLPNDRFSAERPEGSISTLTIQRTEQRDSAMYRCASSLAGGPIEQFFGPGTRLTVL.

The J gene is TRBJ2-1, the V gene TRBV29-1; 12 nucleotides line up with TRBD2. Germline V gene lookup returns CDR1 SQVTM and CDR2 ANQGSEA. V gave up 6 bases and J gave up 12 bases; unmatched junction bases: 12. The CDR3 spans 14 residues. The CDR3 region has the DNA TGCAGCGTGCCTGTGACTAGCGGGAGAACAGGGCAGTTCTTC. As protein: CSVPVTSGRTGQFF.

The J gene is TRBJ2-5, the V gene TRBV4-3, with a weak D call TRBD1 (5 bases). Germline lookup yields CDR1 LGHNA and CDR2 YSLEER. V lost 4 bases, J lost 1 base, and 13 bases lay in between. This CDR3 has 15 amino acids. The CDR3 DNA reads as TGCGCCAGCAGCCCTCAGGGCAGCCCCCAAGAGACCCAGTACTTC. It specifies CASSPQGSPQETQYF.

The table lists this clone with a count of one. This chain uses TRBV4-3 with TRBJ2-5; 9 positions agree with TRBD2. This CDR3 contains 17 residues. The trim removed 1 base at V and 5 bases at J, leaving 11 bases unmatched. Germline V lookup: CDR1 LGHNA, CDR2 YSLEER. The CDR3 loop is CASSQGYSGSLGETQYF. CDR3 in DNA: TGCGCCAGCAGCCAAGGTTATAGCGGGAGCCTCGGGGAGACCCAGTACTTC.

The chain has TRBV28 and TRBJ2-3; TRBD1 agrees at 8 bases. With 7 bases clipped from V and 6 bases from J, the junction kept 9 bases outside the gene matches. The CDR3 contains 14 residues. CDR1 is MDHEN and CDR2 is SYDVKM in the germline V gene. The CDR3 protein is CASTRQGIMDTQYF. Here the CDR3 DNA reads TGTGCCAGCACCAGACAGGGGATTATGGATACGCAGTATTTT.